Below, one T cell receptor (beta chain) is given with its context. The antigen is not known. This specimen comes from a study of shared clonotypes between healthy human individuals. The overall study: Used for every donor were three CD4 naive, three CD4 memory, two CD8 naive and one CD8 memory plate. Broader study findings: Among the subsets, naive ones generally showed larger estimated richness than memory ones.

The germline V gene encodes CDR1 LGHNA and CDR2 YSLEER. With 2 bases removed from V and 1 base from J, the gap between germline ends came to 12 bases. This CDR3 is 16 amino acids long. The assay was immunoSEQ multiplex PCR, and TCRdb's table has in-frame clones only and misses some. The sample lists about 2 million clones, approximately 94% occurring once. Naive CD8 cells comprised CD45RO-negative, CCR7-positively selected cells, excluding terminally differentiated effector memory CD45RA+ cells. Sequences were obtained from naive CD8+ T cells sorted from blood. The rearrangement links TRBV4-3 to TRBJ2-1; maybe TRBD2 (5 bases). The receptor was derived from a man aged 18 to 30 in good health. In nucleotides, the CDR3 is TGCGCCAGCAGCCAATTAGAGGGCGGATCCTACAATGAGCAGTTCTTC. Encoded protein: CASSQLEGGSYNEQFF.